At least ten counts were recorded for the clone carrying this T cell receptor (beta chain). The antigen remains unidentified. The entry originates in a study of spatial heterogeneity in lung cancer. Study-level information: Detected sequences consistently included more beta-chain ones than alpha-chain ones. TCR and UMI combinations that were unique each appeared, on average, more than ten times in raw reads. Study-level points and caveats: Tumor mutation counts were tracked by expanded intratumoral alpha and beta TCR counts.

As to time point: sample taken at primary tumor resection. In the library, each TCR cDNA molecule bore its own unique molecular identifier. TCRdb used MiXCR to reprocess the 5' RACE reads, holding one entry per CDR3 protein. The repertoire has around 9,700 distinct CDR3 sequences, roughly 7.9% of them found once; the top ten carry under 25%. V lost 5 bases and J lost 9; bases outside the gene matches: 5. The CDR3 length is 14 residues. CDR1 is SGHAT and CDR2 is FQDESV in the germline V gene (reference sequence). The genes are TRBV11-1 and TRBJ2-3, with 13 bases matching TRBD2. The specimen was lung tumor tissue, collected at surgery. This receptor was identified in a female donor with early-stage non-small cell lung cancer. Here the CDR3 DNA reads TGTGCCAGCAGCCCCGGACTAGCGGGGGAAACGCAGTATTTT. The encoded protein is CASSPGLAGETQYF.